This T cell receptor beta chain was recovered during a study of blood T cell repertoires in COVID-19 (dated by TCRdb to the early 2020s). For the study in its entirety: Samples covering the acute and convalescent phases of COVID-19 were provided by collaborators in the United States, Italy and Spain. Nearly every sample came with metadata listing a de-identified subject ID, COVID-19 status, age in years and sex. The prospective study material was composed of cDNA or gDNA derived from T cells, B-cell-depleted T cells, or PBMCs. Deeply sampled blood TCRbeta repertoires from subjects exposed to, actively infected with, or recovered from COVID-19 were included in the dataset. The repertoires were released in a freely available public database intended as a resource for research on the immune response to SARS-CoV-2. The samples were drawn from two sources: the first 160 participants of the ongoing ImmuneRACE study, and 1,254 subjects contributed by 6 global collaborators. HLA class I and class II types, where available, came from metadata supplied by the sample provider rather than from assay-based typing.

Points on this clone: No antigen is known for it. No much larger clone is present one base from it, and per-base qualities are unavailable.

At one collaborating source in Seattle, patients were enrolled during active infection and were followed longitudinally through the course of disease. The collaborating institutions used their own protocols to collect whole blood in K2EDTA tubes. For TCRbeta analysis, collaborator samples were shipped as frozen whole blood, as isolated PBMCs, or as DNA extracted from either sample type. Beyond this particular receptor, the publication reports: The quantity of clinical and demographic metadata differed by source and by participant and was supplied without curation.

The immunoSEQ Assay, a bias-controlled multiplex PCR, was used to amplify TCRbeta CDR3 regions from genomic DNA. As for how the authors treated the data: Within the assay, amplification of reference gene primers was used to estimate how many nucleated cells each sample contained. To quantify the absolute abundance of each unique TCRbeta CDR3 rearrangement, sequence reads were collapsed and filtered. For each sample, productive Simpson clonality was calculated by taking the square root of Simpson's diversity index across productive rearrangements. The table was pulled from immuneACCESS by TCRdb, which kept in-frame rearrangements only. Such tables lose some clones; where checked, under half of the loss comes from unresolved V genes, and the rest has no known cause. The V and J calls and clone size are taken from that table; D and trimming were inferred from the DNA. The sample contains approximately 40,000 clones, around nine tenths of them found a single time. The ten largest account for roughly 5.1% of the sample.

The sequence was collected from a man aged 55 to 70 with COVID-19, enrolled during active disease. Sequenced: peripheral blood.

The DNA sequence is as follows: TGTGCCAGCAGGGGCGGGGCGAACACCGGGGAGCTGTTTTTT. This translates into CASRGGANTGELFF. The rearranged segments are TRBV6-5 and TRBJ2-2; TRBD2 is possibly the D segment (6 matching bases). The CDR3 contains 14 residues, cysteine and phenylalanine counted. Just CDR3 DNA is preserved here, 42 bases in frame from base 1. Relative to germline, V is 6 bases shorter and J is 0 bases shorter, with 8 bases between their ends. CDR1 and CDR2 are drawn from the germline V gene: MNHEY, SVGAGI.